This T cell receptor (beta chain) was obtained from a study of response to subunit inactivated influenza vaccine. At least ten counts were recorded for this clonotype. Its target is not known. Study outcomes and limitations: The study's authors posited that every seasonal influenza vaccination enlists few new T cells.

TCRdb reprocessed the RT-PCR reads via MiXCR and lists one record per CDR3 protein. Here the sample spans some 520,000 distinct CDR3 sequences, 16% being singletons. The sequencing here drew on CD4+ T cells sorted from PBMCs, taken about 24 months after vaccination. The receptor was derived from a man in his fifties or sixties who received an inactivated influenza vaccine.

The CDR3 here is CASSSQDSNQPQHF. The DNA for the CDR3 is TGTGCCAGCAGCTCACAGGATAGCAATCAGCCCCAGCATTTT. This chain uses TRBV6-1 with TRBJ1-5, with D perhaps matching TRBD1 (5 bases). V was shortened by 6 bases and J by 0 bases, with 9 bases between the two germline ends. The CDR3 length is 14 residues. Germline values: CDR1 MNHNS, CDR2 SASEGT.